The T cell receptor (beta chain) under discussion was sequenced for a study of CD8+CD57+ T cells in acquired aplastic anemia. Points from the study as a whole: Some 27 CD8+ CDR3 sequences were shared between patients and controls.

Profiling that covered TCR beta VDJ and CDR3 relied on genomic DNA as its template. TCRdb independently ran MiXCR on the reads; one entry per CDR3 protein. The sample records over 150,000 distinct CDR3 sequences, around 48% being singletons. The J segment lost 10 bases and the V segment lost 2 bases, leaving 9 bases of the junction unmatched. The germline gives CDR1 SGHTA, CDR2 FQGTGA. The CDR3 is 14 amino acids. On this clonotype itself: Its matching antigen is unknown.

Those patients picked for sequencing had displayed CD8+CD57+ cell expansion on flow cytometry. Every patient had severe acquired aplastic anemia. This TCR came from a human donor with aplastic anemia. Sequences were obtained from sorted CD4+, CD8+, or CD8+CD57+ T cells (not recorded which) from PBMCs. This rearrangement joins TRBV7-3 to TRBJ2-3; TRBD1 matches 7 bases. CDR3 protein: CASSLLVLQGAQYF. The CDR3 bases are TGTGCCAGCAGCTTACTCGTGTTGCAGGGGGCGCAGTATTTT.